The clone carrying this TCR beta chain was seen once. No antigen is known for it. This record comes from a study of tissue T cells after allogeneic stem cell transplantation. Adult allogeneic hematopoietic cell transplant recipients with steroid-refractory graft-versus-host disease were prospectively enrolled for research autopsy. TCRdb's copy holds only in-frame clones and misses some; the assay was immunoSEQ multiplex PCR. The sample contains around 3,100 clones, 64% of which appear only once. Study observations and caveats: Within patients, tissue anatomy strongly shaped TCR repertoire composition.

The receptor comes from a male patient of 60 years or more with steroid-refractory graft-versus-host disease after an allogeneic stem cell transplant. Some T cells may possibly be graft donor cells. Here the sequenced sample was jejunal tissue, taken at autopsy.

The CDR3 loop is CASSHRDNEQFF. Written as DNA, the CDR3 is TGTGCCAGCAGCCACAGGGACAATGAGCAGTTCTTC. The chain uses TRBV4-2 and TRBJ2-1; possible D gene TRBD1, 5 bases. V lost 3 bases, J lost 5 bases, and 5 bases lay in between. Germline CDR1 is LGHNA and CDR2 is YNFKEQ. The CDR3 is 12 residues long.